The 19 T cell receptor beta chains below were found in one sample sequenced in a study of Graves' ophthalmopathy and Graves' hyperthyroidism. Transcripts of RNA were the source for amplifying TCR beta CDR3 regions. Following a first-round RT-PCR that used HTBI primers, a second-round multiplex PCR was carried out. A single record per CDR3 protein comes from TCRdb applying MiXCR to the multiplex PCR reads. The sample carries around 1.1 million distinct CDR3 sequences, about 40% recorded once. Sequenced: peripheral blood or thyroid tissue (not recorded which). The receptors here all came from an adult man with Graves' hyperthyroidism.

This clonotype was counted between two and nine times. This rearrangement joins TRBV7-2 to TRBJ2-2; the match to TRBD1 covers 10 bases. With 3 bases clipped from V and 2 bases from J, the junction kept 3 bases outside the gene matches. This CDR3 contains 16 residues. CDR1 and CDR2 (germline): SGHTA, FQGNSA. For the CDR3, the DNA is TGTGCCAGCAGCTTCCGACAGGGGGCAAACACCGGGGAGCTGTTTTTT. Its translation: CASSFRQGANTGELFF.

The chain links TRBV14 to TRBJ2-5, with 10 bases fitting TRBD1. Per germline, CDR1 SGHDN and CDR2 FVKESK. This CDR3 region has 16 residues. V shed 5 bases and J 2 bases; nucleotides not matched to a gene: 8. CDR3 DNA sequence: TGTGCCAGCAGCGCCCGGGACAGGGGTTTACAAGAGACCCAGTACTTC. It codes for CASSARDRGLQETQYF.

This chain connects TRBV20-1 to TRBJ1-4; D possibly corresponds to TRBD1 (6 bases). Trimming shortened V by 3 bases and J by 8 bases, and 19 bases separated the two germline ends. This CDR3 is 15 amino acids long. The V gene's germline CDR1 is DFQATT and CDR2 SNEGSKA (reference sequence). The CDR3 DNA reads TGCAGTGCTAGGCCTCTTAGGGGACAAGTGGAAAAACTGTTTTTT. Translation gives CSARPLRGQVEKLFF.

There are many counts of this clonotype. The rearrangement uses TRBV5-1 and TRBJ1-4; 7 bases are a match to TRBD1. V shed 6 bases and J 5 bases; nucleotides not matched to a gene: 10. This CDR3 spans 15 amino acids. Germline CDR1 SGHRS, CDR2 YFSETQ. CDR3: CASMSGDRLNEKLFF. CDR3 in DNA: TGCGCCAGCATGTCAGGGGACAGACTAAATGAAAAACTGTTTTTT.

This rearrangement joins TRBV19 to TRBJ2-7, with 9 positions matching TRBD2. The CDR3 length is 14 residues. In germline, CDR1 is LNHDA, CDR2 SQIVND (reference sequence). With 4 bases clipped from V and 3 bases from J, the junction kept 4 bases outside the gene matches. CDR3 DNA sequence: TGTGCCAGTAGTAGTCTAGCGGGAAACTACGAGCAGTACTTC. Its translation: CASSSLAGNYEQYF.

This clonotype was observed a few times. A read error is possible here, since a much larger clone lies one base away. Likely a read error: the CDR3 ends without its conserved phenylalanine or tryptophan. CDR3 sequence (DNA): TGTGCCAGCAGCTTAGCGCCTGAAGCTTTCCTT. This sequence encodes CASSLAPEAFL. The chain uses TRBV7-8 and TRBJ1-1; D remains ambiguous. This CDR3 comprises 11 residues. The V gene's germline CDR1 is SGHVS and CDR2 FQNEAQ. V was clipped by 0 bases and J by 6 bases, with 2 bases between them.

This chain joins TRBV20-1 and TRBJ2-5; 13 bases fit TRBD2. CDR1 and CDR2 (germline): DFQATT, SNEGSKA (reference sequence). Trimming at V came to 4 bases and at J to 12 bases, leaving 23 bases not matched to a gene. The CDR3 contains 18 residues. The CDR3 DNA sequence: TGCAGTGCTACGGACCCGACTAGCGGGAGGCGAGCCGGATACATCAAGTACTTC. It specifies CSATDPTSGRRAGYIKYF.

This clonotype has more than one count but fewer than ten. This sequence joins TRBV7-9 and TRBJ1-5; tentative D call: TRBD1 (6 bases). The germline V and J ends were trimmed by 5 bases and 5 bases, with 19 bases remaining between them. The CDR3 contains 16 residues. The V gene's germline CDR1 is SEHNR and CDR2 FQNEAQ (reference sequence). CDR3: CASSHTDGGLYQPQHF. DNA of the CDR3: TGTGCCAGCAGCCATACTGATGGGGGGCTCTATCAGCCCCAGCATTTT.

As to this clonotype: One end of the junction does not line up with germline, which may come from a read error. The chain employs TRBV5-1 and TRBJ1-1; D is possibly TRBD1 (6 bases). The CDR3 is 14 amino acids. In germline, CDR1 is SGHRS, CDR2 YFSETQ. For the CDR3, the DNA is TGCGCCAGCAGTTACCGGACAGCGAACACTGGAGCTTTCTTT. This encodes CASSYRTANTGAFF.

This clonotype has a handful of counts. The V and J genes are TRBV20-1 and TRBJ1-5, with D tentatively TRBD1 (6 bases). Germline CDR1 DFQATT, CDR2 SNEGSKA (reference sequence). The CDR3 totals 14 residues. Trimming left V 3 bases short and J 2 bases short, with 11 bases between. CDR3 loop: CSASAGAGNQPQHF. In nucleotides, the CDR3 is TGCAGTGCTAGTGCAGGGGCAGGCAATCAGCCCCAGCATTTT.

The V call is TRBV5-1, the J call TRBJ1-3; TRBD1 is a possible D gene (5 bases). CDR1 is SGHRS and CDR2 is YFSETQ in the germline V gene. With 7 bases removed from V and 3 bases from J, the gap between germline ends came to 17 bases. The CDR3 spans 15 residues. The CDR3 region is CASRPGTDDGNTIYF. DNA of the CDR3: TGCGCCAGCCGTCCCGGGACGGATGATGGAAACACCATATATTTT.

In this sample, this clonotype turned up many times. The CDR3 loop is CASSLQGNSGELFF. In DNA form, the CDR3 reads TGTGCCAGCAGCCTCCAGGGCAATTCCGGGGAGCTGTTTTTT. V is TRBV7-9 and J is TRBJ2-2, with D maybe TRBD1 (5 bases). This CDR3 is built from 14 residues. Germline CDR1 and CDR2: SEHNR and FQNEAQ (reference sequence). With 5 bases removed from V and 6 bases from J, the gap between germline ends came to 13 bases.

The chain joins TRBV20-1 to TRBJ1-5; D is undetermined. This CDR3 spans 13 amino acids. CDR1 and CDR2 from the germline V gene are DFQATT and SNEGSKA (reference sequence). The V end was cut by 5 bases, the J end by 2 bases, with 10 bases between. In nucleotides, the CDR3 is TGCAGTGCTGCCATCCGTGGCAATCAGCCCCAGCATTTT. It is translated as CSAAIRGNQPQHF.

This clonotype was seen only once. The V gene is TRBV5-1, the J gene TRBJ1-2, with a weak D call TRBD1 (5 bases). V shed 4 bases and J shed 4 bases, with 17 bases lying between them. CDR3 size: 15 residues. Germline V gene lookup returns CDR1 SGHRS and CDR2 YFSETQ. The CDR3 sequence: CASSVLIDSLYGYTF. CDR3 bases: TGCGCCAGCAGCGTCCTGATTGACAGCCTCTATGGCTACACCTTC.

The table lists this clonotype with a few counts. CDR3 DNA sequence: TGCAGTGCTGGTGACAGGGGGCGAAGCAATCAGCCCCAGCATTTT. It yields the protein CSAGDRGRSNQPQHF. This chain connects TRBV20-1 to TRBJ1-5, with TRBD1 identical over 10 bases. This CDR3 comprises 15 residues. Germline loops: CDR1 DFQATT, CDR2 SNEGSKA (reference sequence). V trimming: 5 bases; J trimming: 1 base; junction bases outside the gene matches: 5.

The J gene is TRBJ2-7, the V gene TRBV14; 12 bases fit TRBD1. This CDR3 is 19 amino acids long. V shed 1 base and J 4 bases; nucleotides not matched to a gene: 14. Germline values: CDR1 SGHDN, CDR2 FVKESK. In nucleotides, the CDR3 is TGTGCCAGCAGCCAAGGCCCTTGGGACAGGGGGCTTAGAGGTTACGAGCAGTACTTC. It specifies CASSQGPWDRGLRGYEQYF. Complete variable domain (other parts from reference TRBV14 and TRBJ2-7): EAGVTQFPSHSVIEKGQTVTLRCDPISGHDNLYWYRRVMGKEIKFLLHFVKESKQDESGMPNNRFLAERTGGTYSTLKVQPAELEDSGVYFCASSQGPWDRGLRGYEQYFGPGTRLTVT.

V gene TRBV7-8 combines with J gene TRBJ1-4, with 9 nucleotides matching TRBD1. Per germline, CDR1 SGHVS and CDR2 FQNEAQ. The V gene end was trimmed by 6 bases and the J gene end by 7 bases; junction bases not matched to a gene: 12. The CDR3 loop spans 16 amino acids. CDR3 sequence: CASSAQTGGAGEKLFF. In DNA, the CDR3 is TGTGCCAGCAGTGCCCAAACAGGGGGCGCCGGTGAAAAACTGTTTTTT.

V and J are TRBV10-3 and TRBJ1-5; D call uncertain. CDR3 length: 13 residues. Trimming cost V 6 bases and J 5 bases, with 11 bases left between them. Germline lookup yields CDR1 ENHRY and CDR2 SYGVKD. In DNA, the CDR3 is TGTGCCATCAGCCAAGAGTTTCATCAGCCCCAGCATTTT. Translated: CAISQEFHQPQHF.

Concerning this clonotype itself: One end of the junction is discordant with germline, which a read error may explain. The CDR3 nucleotides read TGTGCCAGCAGCCAGGGGAGGTATTCCTACGAGCAGTACTTC. Amino acid sequence: CASSQGRYSYEQYF. V is TRBV10-2 and J is TRBJ2-7; D might be TRBD1 or TRBD2, each matching 6 bases. CDR1 and CDR2 from the germline V gene are WSHSY and SAAADI. The CDR3 sequence is 14 residues long.